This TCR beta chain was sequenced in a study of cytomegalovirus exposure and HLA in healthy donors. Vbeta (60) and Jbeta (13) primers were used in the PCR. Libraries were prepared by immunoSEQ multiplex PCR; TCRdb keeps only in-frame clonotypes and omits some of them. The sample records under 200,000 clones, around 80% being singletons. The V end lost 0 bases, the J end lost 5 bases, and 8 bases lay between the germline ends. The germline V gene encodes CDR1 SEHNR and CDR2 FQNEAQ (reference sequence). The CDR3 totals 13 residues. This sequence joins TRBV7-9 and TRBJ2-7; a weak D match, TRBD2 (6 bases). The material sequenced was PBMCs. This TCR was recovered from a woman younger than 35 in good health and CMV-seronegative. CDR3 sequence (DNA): TGTGCCAGCAGCTTAGCTGGGAGGCACGAGCAGTACTTC. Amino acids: CASSLAGRHEQYF.